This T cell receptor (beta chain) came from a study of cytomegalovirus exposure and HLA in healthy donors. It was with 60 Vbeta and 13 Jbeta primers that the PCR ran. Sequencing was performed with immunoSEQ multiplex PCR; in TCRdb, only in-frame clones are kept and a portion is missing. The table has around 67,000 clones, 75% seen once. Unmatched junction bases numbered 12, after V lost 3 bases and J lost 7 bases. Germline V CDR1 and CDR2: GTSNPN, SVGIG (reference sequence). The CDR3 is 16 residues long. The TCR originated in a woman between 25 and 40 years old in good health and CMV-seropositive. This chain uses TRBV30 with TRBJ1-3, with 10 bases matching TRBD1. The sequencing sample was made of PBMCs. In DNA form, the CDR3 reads TGTGCCTGGAGCGGCCTTGACAGGGGGCCTTGGAACACCATATATTTT. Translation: CAWSGLDRGPWNTIYF.